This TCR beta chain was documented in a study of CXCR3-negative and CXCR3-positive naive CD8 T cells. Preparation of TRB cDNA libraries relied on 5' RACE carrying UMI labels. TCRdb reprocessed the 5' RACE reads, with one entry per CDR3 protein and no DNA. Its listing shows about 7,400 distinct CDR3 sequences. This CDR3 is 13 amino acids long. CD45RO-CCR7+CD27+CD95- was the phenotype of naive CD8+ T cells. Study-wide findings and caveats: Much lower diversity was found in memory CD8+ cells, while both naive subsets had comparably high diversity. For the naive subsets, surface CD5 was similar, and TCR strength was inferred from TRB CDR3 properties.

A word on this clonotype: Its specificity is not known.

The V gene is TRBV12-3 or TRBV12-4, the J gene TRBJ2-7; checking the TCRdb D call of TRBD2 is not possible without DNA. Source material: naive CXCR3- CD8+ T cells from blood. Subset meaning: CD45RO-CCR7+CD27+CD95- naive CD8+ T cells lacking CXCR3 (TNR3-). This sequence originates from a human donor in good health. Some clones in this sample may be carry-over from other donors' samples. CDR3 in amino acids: CASSPSSGDEQYF.